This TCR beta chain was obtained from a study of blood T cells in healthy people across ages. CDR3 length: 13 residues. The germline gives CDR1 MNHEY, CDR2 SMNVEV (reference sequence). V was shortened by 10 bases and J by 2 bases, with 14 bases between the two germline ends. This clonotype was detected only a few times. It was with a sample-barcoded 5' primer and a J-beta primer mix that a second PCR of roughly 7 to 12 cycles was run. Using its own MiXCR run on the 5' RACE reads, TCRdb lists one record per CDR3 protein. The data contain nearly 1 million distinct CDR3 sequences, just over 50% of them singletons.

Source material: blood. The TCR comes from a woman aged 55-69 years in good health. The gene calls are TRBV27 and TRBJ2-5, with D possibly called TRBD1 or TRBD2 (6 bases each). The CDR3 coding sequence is TGTGCCAACGGGGGCGGGGTTCAAGAGACCCAGTACTTC. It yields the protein CANGGGVQETQYF.